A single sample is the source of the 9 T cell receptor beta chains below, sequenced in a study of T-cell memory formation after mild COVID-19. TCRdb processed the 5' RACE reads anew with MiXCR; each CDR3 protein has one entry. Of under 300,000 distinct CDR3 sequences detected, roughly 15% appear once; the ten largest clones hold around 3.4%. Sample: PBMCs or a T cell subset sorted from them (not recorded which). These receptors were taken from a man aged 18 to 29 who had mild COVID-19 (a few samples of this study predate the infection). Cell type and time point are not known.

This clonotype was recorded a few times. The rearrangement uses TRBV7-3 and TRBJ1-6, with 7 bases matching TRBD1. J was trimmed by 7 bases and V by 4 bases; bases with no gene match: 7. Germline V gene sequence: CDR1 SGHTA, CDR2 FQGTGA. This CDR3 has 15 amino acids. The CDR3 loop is CASSSPGQSNSPLHF. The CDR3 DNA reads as TGTGCCAGCAGCTCACCGGGACAGTCAAATTCACCCCTCCACTTT.

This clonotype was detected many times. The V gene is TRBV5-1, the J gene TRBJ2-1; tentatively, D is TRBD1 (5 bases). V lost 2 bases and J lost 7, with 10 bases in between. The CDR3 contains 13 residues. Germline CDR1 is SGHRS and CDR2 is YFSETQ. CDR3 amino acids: CASSFQGGNEQFF. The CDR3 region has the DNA TGCGCCAGCAGCTTCCAGGGTGGGAATGAGCAGTTCTTC.

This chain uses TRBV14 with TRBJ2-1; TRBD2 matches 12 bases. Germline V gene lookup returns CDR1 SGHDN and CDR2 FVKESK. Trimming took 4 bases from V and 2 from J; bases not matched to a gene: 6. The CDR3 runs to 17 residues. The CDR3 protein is CASSLRTSGDTYNEQFF. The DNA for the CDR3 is TGTGCCAGCAGCCTACGGACTAGCGGGGATACCTACAATGAGCAGTTCTTC. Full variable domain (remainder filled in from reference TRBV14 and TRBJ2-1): EAGVTQFPSHSVIEKGQTVTLRCDPISGHDNLYWYRRVMGKEIKFLLHFVKESKQDESGMPNNRFLAERTGGTYSTLKVQPAELEDSGVYFCASSLRTSGDTYNEQFFGPGTRLTVL.

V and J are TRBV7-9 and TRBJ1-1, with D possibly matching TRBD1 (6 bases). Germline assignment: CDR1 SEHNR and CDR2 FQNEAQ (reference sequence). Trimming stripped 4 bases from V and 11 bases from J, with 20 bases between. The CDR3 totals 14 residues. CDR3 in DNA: TGTGCCAGCAGCTCCACAGGGTTTTCCCCTGGGGCTTTCTTT. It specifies CASSSTGFSPGAFF.

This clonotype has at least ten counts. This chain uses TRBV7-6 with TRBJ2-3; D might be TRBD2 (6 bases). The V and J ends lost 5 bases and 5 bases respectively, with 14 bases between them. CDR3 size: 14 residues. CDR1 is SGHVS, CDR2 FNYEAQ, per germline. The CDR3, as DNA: TGTGCCAGCAGCCTCAGGACCGGGGGAGATACGCAGTATTTT. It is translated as CASSLRTGGDTQYF.

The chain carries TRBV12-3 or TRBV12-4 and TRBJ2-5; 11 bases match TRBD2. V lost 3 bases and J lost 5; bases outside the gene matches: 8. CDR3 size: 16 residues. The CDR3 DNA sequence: TGTGCCAGCAGTTTTGGGCTAGCGGGGGGAGGTGAGACCCAGTACTTC. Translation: CASSFGLAGGGETQYF.

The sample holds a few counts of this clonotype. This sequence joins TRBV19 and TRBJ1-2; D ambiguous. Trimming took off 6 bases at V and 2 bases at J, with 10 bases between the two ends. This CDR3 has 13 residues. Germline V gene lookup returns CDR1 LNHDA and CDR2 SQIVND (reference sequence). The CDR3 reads CASSPRGNYGYTF. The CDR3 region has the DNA TGTGCCAGTAGCCCACGGGGAAACTATGGCTACACCTTC. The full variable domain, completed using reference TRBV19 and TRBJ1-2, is DGGITQSPKYLFRKEGQNVTLSCEQNLNHDAMYWYRQDPGQGLRLIYYSQIVNDFQKGDIAEGYSVSREKKESFPLTVTSAQKNPTAFYLCASSPRGNYGYTFGSGTRLTVV.

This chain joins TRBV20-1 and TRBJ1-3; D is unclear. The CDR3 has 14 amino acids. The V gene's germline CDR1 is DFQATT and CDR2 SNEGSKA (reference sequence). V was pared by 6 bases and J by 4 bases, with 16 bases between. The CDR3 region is CSASFAGYGNTIYF. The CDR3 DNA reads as TGCAGTGCATCGTTTGCGGGGTACGGAAACACCATATATTTT.

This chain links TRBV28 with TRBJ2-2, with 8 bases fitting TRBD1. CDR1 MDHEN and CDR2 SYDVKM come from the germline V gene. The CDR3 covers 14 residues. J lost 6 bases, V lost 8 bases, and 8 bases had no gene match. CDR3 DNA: TGTGCCAGCCTCCAGACAGGGGCGGCCGGGGAGCTGTTTTTT. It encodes CASLQTGAAGELFF.